This is a list of T cell receptor beta chains from one sample in a study of identical twins. TCRdb passed the 5' RACE reads through MiXCR, listing each CDR3 protein once. This table holds 650,000 to 800,000 distinct CDR3 sequences, approximately 9% found once. These data are also associated with another study on yellow fever vaccine responses in identical twins.

The sequenced material came from PBMCs. Receptors were obtained from a woman between 18 and 30 years old in good health. Both conserved end residues are part of each CDR3. A D gene is named only where the DNA matches it firmly. Only some rows state a clone size, as once, few, many or a class for expanded clones.

v_gene	d_gene	abundance	j_gene	len	CDR3aa	CDR3nt
TRBV5-6	-	many	TRBJ2-7	13	CASSKGGSYEQYF	TGTGCCAGCAGCAAGGGGGGCAGCTACGAGCAGTACTTC
TRBV6-1	-	many	TRBJ2-3	15	CASSGSISGVDTQYF	TGTGCCAGCAGTGGATCTATCTCCGGAGTAGATACGCAGTATTTT
TRBV6-2/TRBV6-3	-	few	TRBJ2-7	11	CASSYQREQYF	TGTGCCAGCAGTTACCAAAGGGAGCAGTACTTC
TRBV20-1	TRBD2	few	TRBJ2-1	16	CSASELAGGGGNEQFF	TGCAGTGCTAGCGAACTAGCGGGGGGCGGGGGCAATGAGCAGTTCTTC
TRBV25-1	-	few	TRBJ2-7	11	CASSGLRGTVF	TGTGCCAGCAGCGGTCTGCGGGGAACGGTTTTC
TRBV20-1	TRBD1	-	TRBJ2-7	14	CSAFGDRYTYEQYF	TGCAGTGCTTTTGGGGACAGGTACACCTACGAGCAGTACTTC
TRBV10-3	TRBD2	-	TRBJ2-3	16	CAISESAGVGTDTQYF	TGTGCCATCAGTGAGTCAGCGGGAGTAGGCACAGATACGCAGTATTTT
TRBV7-9	-	-	TRBJ1-1	10	CASSLYEAFF	TGTGCCAGCAGCTTATATGAAGCTTTCTTT
TRBV5-1	-	-	TRBJ1-5	14	CASSPTTRDQPQHF	TGCGCCAGCAGCCCAACTACAAGGGATCAGCCCCAGCATTTT
TRBV4-3	TRBD2	few	TRBJ2-7	16	CASSQDFMTSGTEQYF	TGCGCCAGCAGCCAAGATTTCATGACTAGCGGAACCGAGCAGTACTTC
TRBV24-1	-	-	TRBJ2-7	14	CATSSAGGTYEQYF	TGTGCCACCAGTTCGGCTGGGGGTACTTACGAGCAGTACTTC
TRBV10-3	-	-	TRBJ2-5	12	CAIRDSEETQYF	TGTGCCATACGGGACTCGGAAGAGACCCAGTACTTC
TRBV20-1	-	few	TRBJ2-7	13	CSARSRESYEQYF	TGCAGTGCTAGAAGCCGGGAATCCTACGAGCAGTACTTC
TRBV6-4	-	many	TRBJ2-1	16	CASRVNGGTTYNEQFF	TGTGCCAGCAGAGTGAATGGGGGGACAACCTACAATGAGCAGTTCTTC
TRBV20-1	TRBD2	few	TRBJ2-7	15	CSARDRLAGSYEQYF	TGCAGTGCTAGAGACCGACTAGCGGGGTCTTACGAGCAGTACTTC
TRBV5-1	TRBD1	many	TRBJ2-7	16	CASSLLATGTVYEQYF	TGCGCCAGCAGCTTGTTGGCAACCGGGACAGTGTACGAGCAGTACTTC
TRBV25-1	-	few	TRBJ1-4	12	CASSEYVEKLFF	TGTGCCAGCAGTGAATATGTTGAAAAACTGTTTTTT
TRBV7-2	TRBD1	many	TRBJ2-7	15	CASSLAGGAPYEQYF	TGTGCCAGCAGCTTAGCAGGGGGCGCACCCTACGAGCAGTACTTC
TRBV7-9	-	-	TRBJ1-1	12	CASSFRSTEAFF	TGTGCCAGCAGCTTCAGGAGCACTGAAGCTTTCTTT
TRBV5-1	TRBD1	many	TRBJ1-1	14	CASSPLQGASEAFF	TGCGCCAGCAGCCCATTACAGGGGGCCTCTGAAGCTTTCTTT
TRBV6-1	-	many	TRBJ1-1	13	CATSRVANTEAFF	TGTGCCACGAGCCGGGTGGCGAACACTGAAGCTTTCTTT
TRBV27	-	few	TRBJ2-7	14	CASSWEVSSYEQYF	TGTGCCAGCAGTTGGGAAGTTAGCTCCTACGAGCAGTACTTC
TRBV7-2	-	few	TRBJ2-1	14	CASSPLIRDHEQFF	TGTGCCAGCAGCCCCCTGATTAGGGACCATGAGCAGTTCTTC
TRBV6-5	-	-	TRBJ2-7	10	CATLRGEQYF	TGTGCCACGCTGAGGGGCGAGCAGTACTTC
TRBV25-1	TRBD2	-	TRBJ2-7	15	CASSDVAGGSYEQYF	TGTGCCAGCAGTGATGTAGCGGGGGGGTCCTACGAGCAGTACTTC
TRBV12-3/TRBV12-4	TRBD2	many	TRBJ2-2	17	CASSFYSGGASTGELFF	TGTGCCAGCAGTTTTTATTCGGGGGGGGCGAGCACCGGGGAGCTGTTTTTT
TRBV6-2/TRBV6-3	-	-	TRBJ1-2	13	CASSYTRNYGYTF	TGTGCCAGCAGTTACACGCGGAACTATGGCTACACCTTC
TRBV20-1	-	many	TRBJ2-7	13	CSARRAGHYEQYF	TGCAGTGCTAGACGGGCAGGGCACTACGAGCAGTACTTC
TRBV28	-	-	TRBJ1-2	14	CASSLWTTNYGYTF	TGTGCCAGCAGTTTATGGACAACCAACTATGGCTACACCTTC
TRBV11-2	-	-	TRBJ1-3	18	CASSLIGPPASLGNTIYF	TGTGCCAGCAGCTTAATCGGCCCCCCAGCGTCTCTGGGAAACACCATATATTTT
TRBV6-1	-	few	TRBJ2-7	13	CASTLGTSYEQYF	TGTGCCAGCACCCTCGGAACGTCCTACGAGCAGTACTTC
TRBV6-4	-	few	TRBJ2-1	15	CASSARGAPYNEQFF	TGTGCCAGCAGCGCCAGAGGGGCGCCCTACAATGAGCAGTTCTTC
TRBV5-1	TRBD1	many	TRBJ1-6	14	CASSPGQGRSPLHF	TGCGCCAGCAGCCCCGGACAGGGAAGATCACCCCTCCACTTT
TRBV7-9	TRBD2	few	TRBJ2-1	16	CASSLFLAGYYNEQFF	TGTGCCAGCAGCTTGTTCCTAGCGGGGTACTACAATGAGCAGTTCTTC